This record looks at one T cell receptor (beta chain) sequence and its context. The method was immunoSEQ multiplex PCR; TCRdb's version includes in-frame clones alone and lacks a portion of them. The sample shows about 200,000 clones, roughly 84% of them seen only once. This sample is drawn from a study of blood T cell repertoires in COVID-19. The CDR3 loop spans 14 amino acids. Per the germline V gene, CDR1 is MNHEY and CDR2 is SVGAGI. Trimming left V 1 base short and J 5 bases short, with 9 bases between. Patients in Seattle were enrolled during active infection, then followed longitudinally. The V call is TRBV6-5, the J call TRBJ1-5, with D possibly TRBD1 on 6 matching bases. Sequenced input: peripheral blood. The TCR comes from a man between 45 and 60 years old with COVID-19, enrolled during active disease. The CDR3 reads CASSYLAGDQPQHF. Here the CDR3 DNA reads TGTGCCAGCAGTTACTTGGCAGGGGATCAGCCCCAGCATTTT.